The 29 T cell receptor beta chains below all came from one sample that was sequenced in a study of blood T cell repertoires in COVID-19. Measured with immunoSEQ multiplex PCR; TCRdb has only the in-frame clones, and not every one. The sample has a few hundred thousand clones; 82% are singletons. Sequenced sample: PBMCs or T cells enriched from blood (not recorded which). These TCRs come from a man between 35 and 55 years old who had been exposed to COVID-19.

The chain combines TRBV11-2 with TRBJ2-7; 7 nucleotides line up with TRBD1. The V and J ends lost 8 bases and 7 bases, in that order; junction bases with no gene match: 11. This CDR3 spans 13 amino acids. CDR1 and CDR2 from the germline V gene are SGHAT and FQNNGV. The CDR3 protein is CASGDSLLGEQYF. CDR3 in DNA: TGTGCCAGCGGGGACAGTCTCCTGGGGGAGCAGTACTTC.

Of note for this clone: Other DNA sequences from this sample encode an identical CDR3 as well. CDR3 DNA: TGTGCCAGCAGCCAAGGAGGGGGATCACCCCTCCACTTT. Translated, it gives CASSQGGGSPLHF. The chain joins TRBV3-1 (or the pseudogene TRBV3-2) to TRBJ1-6; TRBD1 is a possible D gene (6 bases). Between the trimmed V and J ends, which lost 1 base and 10 bases, there was a span of 8 bases. The CDR3 is made up of 13 amino acids. Germline CDR1 reads LGHDT; CDR2 reads YNNKEL (reference sequence).

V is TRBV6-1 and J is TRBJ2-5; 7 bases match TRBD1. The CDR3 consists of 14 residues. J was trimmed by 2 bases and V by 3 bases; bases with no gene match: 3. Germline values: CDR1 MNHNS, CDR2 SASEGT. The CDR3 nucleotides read TGTGCCAGCAGTGACAGGGGGTTGCAAGAGACCCAGTACTTC. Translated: CASSDRGLQETQYF.

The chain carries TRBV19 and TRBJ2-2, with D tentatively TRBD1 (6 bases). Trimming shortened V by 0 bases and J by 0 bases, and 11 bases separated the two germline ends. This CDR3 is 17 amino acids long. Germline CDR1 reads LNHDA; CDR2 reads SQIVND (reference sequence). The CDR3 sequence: CASSIDRGITNTGELFF. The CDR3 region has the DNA TGTGCCAGTAGTATAGATAGGGGGATTACGAACACCGGGGAGCTGTTTTTT. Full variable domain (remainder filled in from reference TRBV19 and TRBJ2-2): DGGITQSPKYLFRKEGQNVTLSCEQNLNHDAMYWYRQDPGQGLRLIYYSQIVNDFQKGDIAEGYSVSREKKESFPLTVTSAQKNPTAFYLCASSIDRGITNTGELFFGEGSRLTVL.

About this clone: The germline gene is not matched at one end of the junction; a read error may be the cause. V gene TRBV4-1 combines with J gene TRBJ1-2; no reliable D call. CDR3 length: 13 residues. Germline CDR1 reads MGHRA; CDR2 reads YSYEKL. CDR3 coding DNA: TGCGCCAGCAGCCAAGAAACCCCGGGAGGTCGGGCCTTC. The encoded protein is CASSQETPGGRAF.

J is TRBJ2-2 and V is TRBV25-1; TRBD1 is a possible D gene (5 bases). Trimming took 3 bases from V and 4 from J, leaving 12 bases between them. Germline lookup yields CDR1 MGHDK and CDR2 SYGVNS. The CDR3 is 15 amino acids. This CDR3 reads CASSEGQAVTGELFF. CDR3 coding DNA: TGTGCCAGCAGTGAGGGGCAAGCCGTCACCGGGGAGCTGTTTTTT. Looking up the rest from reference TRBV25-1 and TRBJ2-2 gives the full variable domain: EADIYQTPRYLVIGTGKKITLECSQTMGHDKMYWYQQDPGMELHLIHYSYGVNSTEKGDLSSESTVSRIRTEHFPLTLESARPSHTSQYLCASSEGQAVTGELFFGEGSRLTVL.

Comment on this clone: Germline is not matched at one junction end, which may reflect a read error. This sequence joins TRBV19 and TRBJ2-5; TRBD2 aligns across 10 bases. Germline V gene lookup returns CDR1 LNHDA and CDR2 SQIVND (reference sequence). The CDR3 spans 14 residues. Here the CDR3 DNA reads TGTGCCAGTAAACAGACTAGCGGGCAAGAGGCCCAGTACTTC. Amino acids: CASKQTSGQEAQYF.

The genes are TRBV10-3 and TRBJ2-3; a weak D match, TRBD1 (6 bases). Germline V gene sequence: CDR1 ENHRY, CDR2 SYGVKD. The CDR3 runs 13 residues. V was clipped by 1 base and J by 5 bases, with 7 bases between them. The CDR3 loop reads CAISEWGQDTQYF. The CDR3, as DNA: TGTGCCATCAGTGAGTGGGGGCAAGATACGCAGTATTTT.

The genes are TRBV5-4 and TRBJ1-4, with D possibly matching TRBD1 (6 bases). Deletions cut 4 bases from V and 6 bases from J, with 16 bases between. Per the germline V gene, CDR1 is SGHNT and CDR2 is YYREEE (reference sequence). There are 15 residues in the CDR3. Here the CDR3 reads CASSRGAAQYEKLFF. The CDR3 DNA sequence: TGTGCCAGCAGCCGGGGGGCGGCCCAGTATGAAAAACTGTTTTTT.

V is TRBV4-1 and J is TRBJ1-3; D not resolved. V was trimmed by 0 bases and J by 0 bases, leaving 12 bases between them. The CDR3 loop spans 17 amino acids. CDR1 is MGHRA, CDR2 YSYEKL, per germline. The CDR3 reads CASSQEAATVSGNTIYF. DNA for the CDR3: TGCGCCAGCAGCCAAGAAGCAGCTACAGTCTCTGGAAACACCATATATTTT.

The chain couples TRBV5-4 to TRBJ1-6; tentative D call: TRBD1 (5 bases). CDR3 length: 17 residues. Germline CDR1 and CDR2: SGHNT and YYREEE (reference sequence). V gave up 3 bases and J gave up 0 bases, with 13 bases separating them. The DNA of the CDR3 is TGTGCCAGCAGCTCCCTGGGGGGAAGCTCCTATAATTCACCCCTCCACTTT. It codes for CASSSLGGSSYNSPLHF.

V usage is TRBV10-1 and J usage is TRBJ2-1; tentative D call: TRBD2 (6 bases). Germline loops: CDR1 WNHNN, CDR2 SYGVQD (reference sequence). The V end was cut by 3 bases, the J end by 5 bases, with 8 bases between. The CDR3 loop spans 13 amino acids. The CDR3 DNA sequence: TGCGCCAGCAGTGACTGGGGGGACAATGAGCAGTTCTTC. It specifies CASSDWGDNEQFF.

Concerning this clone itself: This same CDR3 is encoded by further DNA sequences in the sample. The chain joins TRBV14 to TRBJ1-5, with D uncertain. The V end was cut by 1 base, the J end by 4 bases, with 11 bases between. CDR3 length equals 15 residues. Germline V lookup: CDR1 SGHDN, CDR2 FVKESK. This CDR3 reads CASSQGGGFNQPQHF. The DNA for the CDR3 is TGTGCCAGCAGCCAAGGGGGAGGGTTTAATCAGCCCCAGCATTTT.

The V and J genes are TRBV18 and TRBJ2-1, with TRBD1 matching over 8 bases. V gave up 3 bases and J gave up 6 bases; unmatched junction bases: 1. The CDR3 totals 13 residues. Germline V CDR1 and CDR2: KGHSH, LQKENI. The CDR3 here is CASSPDRVNEQFF. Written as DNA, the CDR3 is TGTGCCAGCTCACCGGACAGGGTCAATGAGCAGTTCTTC.

The CDR3 loop reads CASRLMFGGSQPQHF. CDR3 nucleotides: TGTGCCAGCAGATTGATGTTTGGGGGCAGCCAGCCCCAGCATTTT. This chain connects TRBV5-5 to TRBJ1-5, with a possible D match to TRBD1 (6 bases). This CDR3 region has 15 residues. The V end was cut by 5 bases, the J end by 7 bases, with 19 bases between. Germline lookup yields CDR1 SGHKS and CDR2 YYEKEE (reference sequence).

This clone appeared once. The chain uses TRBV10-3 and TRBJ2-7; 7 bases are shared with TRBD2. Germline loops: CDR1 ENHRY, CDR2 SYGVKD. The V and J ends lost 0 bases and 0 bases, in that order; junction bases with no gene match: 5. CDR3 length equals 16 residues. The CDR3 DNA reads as TGTGCCATCAGTGAGTCGGGTAGCGGGCGCTCCTACGAGCAGTACTTC. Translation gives CAISESGSGRSYEQYF.

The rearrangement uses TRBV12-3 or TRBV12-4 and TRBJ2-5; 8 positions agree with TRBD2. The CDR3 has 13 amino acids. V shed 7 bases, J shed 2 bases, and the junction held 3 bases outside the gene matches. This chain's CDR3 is CASTSGGQETQYF. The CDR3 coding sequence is TGTGCCAGCACATCGGGAGGGCAAGAGACCCAGTACTTC.

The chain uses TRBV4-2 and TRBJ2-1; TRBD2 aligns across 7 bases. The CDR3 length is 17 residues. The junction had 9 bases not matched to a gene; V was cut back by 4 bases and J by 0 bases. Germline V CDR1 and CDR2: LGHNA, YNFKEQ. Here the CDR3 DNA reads TGTGCCAGCAGCCCGGAGCCGGGGGGAAGCTCCTACAATGAGCAGTTCTTC. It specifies CASSPEPGGSSYNEQFF.

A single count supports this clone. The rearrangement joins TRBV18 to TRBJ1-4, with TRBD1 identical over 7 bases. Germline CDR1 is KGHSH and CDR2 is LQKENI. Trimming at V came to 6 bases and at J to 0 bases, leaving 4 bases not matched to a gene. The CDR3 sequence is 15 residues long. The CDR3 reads CASSSTGSTNEKLFF. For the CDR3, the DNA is TGTGCCAGCTCTTCGACAGGGTCAACTAATGAAAAACTGTTTTTT.

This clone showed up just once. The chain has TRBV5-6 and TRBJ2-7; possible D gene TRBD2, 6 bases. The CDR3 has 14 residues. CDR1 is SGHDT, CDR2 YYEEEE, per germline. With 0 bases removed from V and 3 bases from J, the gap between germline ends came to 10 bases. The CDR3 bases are TGTGCCAGCAGCTTGGAGCGGCGGGGCTACGAGCAGTACTTC. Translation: CASSLERRGYEQYF.

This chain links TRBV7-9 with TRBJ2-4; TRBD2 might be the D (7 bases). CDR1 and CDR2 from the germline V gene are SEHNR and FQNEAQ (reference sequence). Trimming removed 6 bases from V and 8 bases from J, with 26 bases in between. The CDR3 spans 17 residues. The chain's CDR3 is CASSLQSWEGEDDIQYF. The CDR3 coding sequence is TGTGCCAGCAGTCTACAGAGCTGGGAGGGGGAGGACGACATTCAGTACTTC.

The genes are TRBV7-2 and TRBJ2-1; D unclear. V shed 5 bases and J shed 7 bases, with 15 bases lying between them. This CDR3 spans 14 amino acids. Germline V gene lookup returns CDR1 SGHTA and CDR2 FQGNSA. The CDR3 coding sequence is TGTGCCAGCAGCCTACAGCACAGCAGGAATGAGCAGTTCTTC. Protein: CASSLQHSRNEQFF.

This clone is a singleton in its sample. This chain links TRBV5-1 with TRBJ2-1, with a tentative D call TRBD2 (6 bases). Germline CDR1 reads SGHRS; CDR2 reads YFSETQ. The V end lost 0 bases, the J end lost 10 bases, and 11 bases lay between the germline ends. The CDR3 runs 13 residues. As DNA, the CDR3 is TGCGCCAGCAGCTTGGGGTGGAGCGGGGAGCAGTTCTTC. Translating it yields CASSLGWSGEQFF.

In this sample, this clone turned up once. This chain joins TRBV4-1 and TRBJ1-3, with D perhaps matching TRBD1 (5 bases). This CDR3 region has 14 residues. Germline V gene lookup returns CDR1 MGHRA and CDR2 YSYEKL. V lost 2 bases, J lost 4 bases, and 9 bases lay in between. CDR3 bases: TGCGCCAGCAGCCAACAGGGTGCGGGAAACACCATATATTTT. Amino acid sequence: CASSQQGAGNTIYF.

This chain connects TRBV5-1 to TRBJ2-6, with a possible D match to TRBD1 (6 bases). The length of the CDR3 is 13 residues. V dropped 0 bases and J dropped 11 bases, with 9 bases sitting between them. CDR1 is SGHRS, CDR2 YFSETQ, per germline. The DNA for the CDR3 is TGCGCCAGCAGCTTGGGGGGGCGAGACGTCCTGACTTTC. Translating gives CASSLGGRDVLTF.

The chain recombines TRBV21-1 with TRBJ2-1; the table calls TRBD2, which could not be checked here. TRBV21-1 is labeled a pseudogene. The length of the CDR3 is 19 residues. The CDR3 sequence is CASSNSTSGGLVHYNEQFF. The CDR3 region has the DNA TGTGCCAGCAGCAATTCGACTAGCGGGGGCTTAGTCCACTACAATGAGCAGTTCTTC.

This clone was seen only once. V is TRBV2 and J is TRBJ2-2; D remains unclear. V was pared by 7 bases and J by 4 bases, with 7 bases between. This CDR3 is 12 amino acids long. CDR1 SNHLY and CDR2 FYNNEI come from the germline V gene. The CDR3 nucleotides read TGTGCCAGCATAGTGGTCACCGGGGAGCTGTTTTTT. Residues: CASIVVTGELFF.

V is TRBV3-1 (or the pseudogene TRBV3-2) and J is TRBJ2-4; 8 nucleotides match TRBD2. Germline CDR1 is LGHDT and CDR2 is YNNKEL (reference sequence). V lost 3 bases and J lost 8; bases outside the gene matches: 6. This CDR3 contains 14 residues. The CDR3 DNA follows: TGTGCCAGCAGCCACGCCGGGACTAGTCACATTCAGTACTTC. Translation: CASSHAGTSHIQYF.

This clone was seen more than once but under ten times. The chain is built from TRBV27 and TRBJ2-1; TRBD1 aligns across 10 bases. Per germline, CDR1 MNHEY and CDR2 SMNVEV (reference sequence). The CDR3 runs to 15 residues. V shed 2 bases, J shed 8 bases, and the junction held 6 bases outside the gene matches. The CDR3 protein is CASSLLDRGIYEQFF. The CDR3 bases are TGTGCCAGCAGTTTACTGGACAGGGGGATTTATGAGCAGTTCTTC.